This T cell receptor (beta chain) comes out of a study of OX40 agonist ivuxolimab in advanced cancers. Regarding the study in general: Ivuxolimab was an agonistic, fully human IgG2 monoclonal antibody directed against OX40 (CD134), a costimulatory receptor. Intravenous ivuxolimab was administered to patients every 2 weeks at six dose levels: 0.01, 0.1, 0.3, 1.5, 3 and 10 mg/kg. Among the 52 dose-escalation patients, about 19 had hepatocellular carcinoma, roughly 15 melanoma, 9 renal cell carcinoma and 9 head and neck cancer. In the dose-escalation cohort, roughly four fifths of patients were male, and the mean age was approximately 64 years, with a range of about 23 to 85. Prior anti-PD-1, anti-PD-L1 or anti-CTLA-4 therapy was permitted, and checkpoint inhibitors had been received by around 39% of dose-escalation patients. Partial responses occurred in three dose-escalation patients: two with cutaneous melanoma and one with hepatocellular carcinoma. Peripheral TCRbeta sequencing aimed to test whether ivuxolimab altered TCR sequence diversity and caused clonal T-cell expansion. The paper covers the monotherapy dose-escalation part of the phase I ivuxolimab trial, which included N of about 51 patients. What the research found in general, with its limitations: On average, CD8+ T cells showed more expanded clones than CD4+ T cells after ivuxolimab. At doses of 0.1 to 3.0 mg/kg, clonal expansion of both CD4+ and CD8+ blood T cells was observed from baseline to week 6. Low levels of normalized T-cell clonal expansion were also seen in some patients who did not respond. The antigen specificity of the peripheral T cells that underwent clonal expansion was not determined. In the 0.1-3.0 mg/kg groups, partial responders were among the patients with the lowest normalized peripheral clonal expansion, particularly in CD8+ T cells.

Ends trimmed: V by 3 bases, J by 5 bases; bases unmatched to a gene: 0. According to the germline V gene, CDR1 reads SNHLY and CDR2 reads FYNNEI. CDR3 length: 14 amino acids, cysteine to phenylalanine. Solely the CDR3 DNA is kept, with 42 bases framed from the first base. The trial excluded patients who had a history of autoimmune disease or who were on systemic immunosuppression. Peripheral blood for TCR sequencing was drawn from every dose cohort at baseline, at cycle 4 day 1 and at cycle 7 day 1. Samples came from an open-label, multicenter, first-in-human phase I dose-escalation trial of ivuxolimab. The trial enrolled adults with locally advanced or metastatic head and neck squamous cell, hepatocellular, melanoma or renal cell carcinoma. Before TCR sequencing, CD4+ and CD8+ T cells were separately sorted from peripheral blood. A remark on this clone: Its binding antigen is unknown. One base away there is no much larger clone; base qualities are not given.

To sequence the TCRbeta CDR3 region, genomic DNA was isolated from the sorted cells. The immunoSEQ Assay was used for sequencing of TCRbeta CDR3 regions. Entries here come from immuneACCESS through TCRdb and include only in-frame sequences with V and J called. Some clones fail to appear in such tables; in the studies checked, an unresolved V gene covers under half of the shortfall, and the cause of the remainder is unknown. Recorded for this sample are about 83,000 clones; around nine tenths of them occurred a single time. Of the sample, 0.65% to 0.8% falls within the top ten clones. Sample: CD4+ or CD8+ T cells sorted from blood, taken in a trial of the OX40 agonist ivuxolimab. The V and J genes are TRBV2 and TRBJ2-4, and 11 junction bases match TRBD1. This TCR was sampled from an adult with an advanced solid tumor such as melanoma, head and neck, liver or kidney cancer. The CDR3 protein sequence reads: CASSEGQGENIQYF. The nucleotide sequence is given as TGTGCCAGCAGTGAGGGACAGGGGGAAAACATTCAGTACTTC.